This TCR beta chain was sequenced during a study of blood T cell repertoires in COVID-19. Two negative PCRs, clearance, or symptom resolution were required of recovered Cohort 3 donors. Germline lookup yields CDR1 SGDLS and CDR2 YYNGEE. Trimming at V came to 2 bases and at J to 8 bases, leaving 10 bases not matched to a gene. CDR3 size: 15 residues. Some clones are missing from TCRdb's copy, which holds only in-frame ones; the method was immunoSEQ multiplex PCR. The sample has fewer than 200,000 clones, roughly 85% seen once. This sequence originates from a man in his sixties who had recovered from COVID-19. The genes are TRBV9 and TRBJ2-1, with TRBD2 matching over 7 bases. Sequencing was carried out using PBMCs or T cells enriched from blood (not recorded which). The CDR3 DNA follows: TGTGCCAGCAGCGTCTCTAGCGGCCGGGGCGATGAGCAGTTCTTC. Its protein product is CASSVSSGRGDEQFF.